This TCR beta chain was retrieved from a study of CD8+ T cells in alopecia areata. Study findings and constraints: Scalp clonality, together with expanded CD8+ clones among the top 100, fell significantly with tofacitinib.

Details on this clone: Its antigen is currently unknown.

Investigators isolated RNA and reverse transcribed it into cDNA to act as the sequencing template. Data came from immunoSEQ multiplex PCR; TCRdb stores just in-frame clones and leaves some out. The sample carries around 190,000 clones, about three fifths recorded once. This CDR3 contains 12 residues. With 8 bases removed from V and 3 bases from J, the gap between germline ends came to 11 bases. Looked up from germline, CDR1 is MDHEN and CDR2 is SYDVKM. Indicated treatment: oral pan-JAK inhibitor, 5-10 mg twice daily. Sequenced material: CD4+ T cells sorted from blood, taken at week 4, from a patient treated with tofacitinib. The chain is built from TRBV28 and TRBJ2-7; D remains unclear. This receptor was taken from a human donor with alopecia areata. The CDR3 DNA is TGTGCCAGCGCCGTAGGTCGCTACGAGCAGTACTTC. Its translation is CASAVGRYEQYF.